Detailed here is one TCR beta chain. Its target antigen remains unknown. Base-call qualities are not available, and no considerably larger clone is one nucleotide away. This entry comes from a study of T cell responses to AZD1222 COVID-19 vaccine (dated by TCRdb to 2020 to 2023). Regarding the study in general: A total of 230 to 250 trial participants underwent TCR sequencing, of whom nearly 210 had received two doses of AZD1222 and around 25 had received two doses of the MenACWY control vaccine. Trial participants were enrolled by age into subgroups of 18-55, 56-69 and 70-plus years, and approximately 150, 30 and 60 TCR-sequenced participants, respectively, were included in these subgroups.

The CDR3 regions of human TCRbeta chains were analyzed by immunosequencing. On the study's bioinformatics: TCRs in the repertoires were compared against a reference library of SARS-CoV-2-specific TCRs that had been generated with the MIRA antigen-specificity platform. Breadth was defined as the fraction of unique TCRs that were SARS-CoV-2-associated. Depth was defined as the fraction of total T cells that were SARS-CoV-2-associated. Using the MIRA data, each spike-specific TCR was mapped to the spike region that the TCR reacts to and placed in a CD4 or CD8 class. Log10-transformed breadth and depth values were compared by one-way ANOVA with Sidak's multiple comparisons tests. TCRdb holds this immuneACCESS table with in-frame rearrangements only. Some clones are missing; in checked studies, unresolved V genes explain under half, and the rest has no known cause. That table gives V, J and clone size, and the DNA gave D and trimming. The table for this sample lists about 180,000 clones; approximately 92% of them were counted only once. The ten top clones hold approximately 0.98% of the sample.

Interpreted using the paper, the time point label stands for: about 28 days (+/-7) after the second vaccine dose. Sample treatment or condition, as interpreted from the label and publication: meningococcal conjugate vaccine given as trial control. Samples from vaccinated people were obtained from the UK trials COV001 and COV002, which included a single-blind randomized controlled phase 2/3 trial of AZD1222 (ChAdOx1 nCoV-19) in healthy adults. Trial participant PBMC samples were collected at day 0 and day 28 after the second dose for TCRbeta chain sequencing. Overall study results and their limits: Conclusions about previously exposed vaccinees are limited, since just a handful of AZD1222 recipients were seropositive for SARS-CoV-2 at baseline. Reportedly, almost half of the unique spike-specific TCRs recognized epitopes lying outside the regions that are mutated in the B.1.351 and B.1.1.7 variants. Because no day 14 peak-response samples were available, repertoires were characterized only after the peak T cell response. In the small 56-69-year group, the increase in depth fell short of significance, most likely because of low power. Most participants were white British and females outnumbered males, and the authors suggested that clonal diversity may have been underestimated. Vaccine-associated CD4 TCRs spanned the whole spike protein, with dominant responses in regions 160-218 and 743-854. A significant rise in spike-specific TCR breadth and depth was observed after two AZD1222 doses relative to day 0 and relative to MenACWY recipients.

Measured from the cysteine to the phenylalanine, the CDR3 is 16 residues long. The retained sequence is limited to the CDR3, 48 bases, with the frame set at the first base. The germline V gene sets CDR1 to SGHTS and CDR2 to YDEGEE. The germline V end is reduced by 3 bases and the J end by 6 bases; junction bases left unmatched: 11. The chain uses TRBV5-8 and TRBJ1-2, with 10 bases in between that match TRBD1. Material: peripheral blood, obtained 28 days after the second dose of the MenACWY control vaccine. The TCR comes from an adult who received the MenACWY meningococcal vaccine as a control. The CDR3 is CASSSGTGVAGDGYTF. The nucleotides are TGTGCCAGCAGCTCCGGGACAGGGGTCGCAGGAGATGGCTACACCTTC.